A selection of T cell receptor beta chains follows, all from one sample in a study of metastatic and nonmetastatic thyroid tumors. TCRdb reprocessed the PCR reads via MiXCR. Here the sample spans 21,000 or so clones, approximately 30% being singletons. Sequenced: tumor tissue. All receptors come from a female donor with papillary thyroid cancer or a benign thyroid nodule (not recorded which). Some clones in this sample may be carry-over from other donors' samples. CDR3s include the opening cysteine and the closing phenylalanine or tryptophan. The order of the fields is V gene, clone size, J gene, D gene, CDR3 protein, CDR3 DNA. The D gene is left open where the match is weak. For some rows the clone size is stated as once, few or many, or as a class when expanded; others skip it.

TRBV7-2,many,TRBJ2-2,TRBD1,CASSGGTGTGFAAAELFF,TGTGCCAGCAGCGGCGGGACCGGGACAGGGTTTGCGGCGGCGGAGCTGTTTTTT
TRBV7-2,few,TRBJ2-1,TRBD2,CASSSNAREKRFF,TGTGCCAGCAGCTCCAACGCGCGGGAGAAACGGTTCTTC
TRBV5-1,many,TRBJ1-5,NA,CASSEVDGPQHF,TGCGCCAGCAGCGAGGTTGACGGGCCCCAGCATTTT
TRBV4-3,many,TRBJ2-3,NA,CASSQDIPDTQYF,TGCGCCAGCAGCCAAGATATTCCAGATACGCAGTATTTT
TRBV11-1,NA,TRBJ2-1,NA,CASSLGETSLPYNEQFF,TGTGCCAGCAGCTTAGGAGAAACTAGTTTACCCTACAATGAGCAGTTCTTC
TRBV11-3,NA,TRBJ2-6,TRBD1,CASSQGDSGANVLTF,TGTGCCAGCAGCCAGGGGGACTCTGGGGCCAACGTCCTGACTTTC
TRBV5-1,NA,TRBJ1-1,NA,CASSLDRALEAFF,TGCGCCAGCAGCTTGGACAGGGCTCTTGAAGCTTTCTTT
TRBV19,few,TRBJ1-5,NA,CAISGGGQRHPQHF,TGTGCCATTAGTGGGGGAGGGCAACGACATCCCCAGCATTTT
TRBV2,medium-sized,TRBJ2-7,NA,CASSDPFYEQYF,TGTGCCAGCAGTGATCCCTTCTACGAGCAGTACTTC
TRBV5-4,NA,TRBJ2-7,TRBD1,CASSGPGQDAYEQYF,TGTGCCAGCAGCGGGCCGGGACAGGACGCCTACGAGCAGTACTTC
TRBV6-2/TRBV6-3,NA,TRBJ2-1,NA,CASSLSQTGERLF,TGTGCCAGCAGCCTAAGCCAAACTGGTGAGCGGTTATTC
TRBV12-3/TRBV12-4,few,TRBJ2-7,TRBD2,CASSERGTSVWEQYF,TGTGCCAGCAGTGAGCGGGGGACTAGCGTTTGGGAGCAGTACTTC
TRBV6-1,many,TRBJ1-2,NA,CASSEGTLGYTF,TGTGCCAGCAGTGAAGGTACACTTGGCTACACCTTC
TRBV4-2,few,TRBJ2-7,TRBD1,CASSPTGVGLDEQYF,TGTGCCAGCAGCCCGACAGGGGTTGGGTTGGACGAGCAGTACTTC
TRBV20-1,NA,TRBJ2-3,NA,CSAFGVTGHTSTDTQYF,TGCAGTGCTTTTGGGGTTACGGGACACACTAGCACAGATACGCAGTATTTT
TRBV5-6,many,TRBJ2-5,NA,CASSFRQMGGETQYF,TGTGCCAGCAGCTTCCGTCAGATGGGTGGGGAGACCCAGTACTTC
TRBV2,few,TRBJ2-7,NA,CASSETGVPPYEQYF,TGTGCCAGCAGTGAGACGGGGGTTCCTCCCTACGAGCAGTACTTC
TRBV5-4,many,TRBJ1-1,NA,CASSLNTGVNTEAFF,TGTGCCAGCAGCTTGAATACCGGGGTTAACACTGAAGCTTTCTTT
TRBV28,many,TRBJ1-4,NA,CASSLSNRVEKLFF,TGTGCCAGCAGTTTGTCGAACAGGGTTGAAAAACTGTTTTTT
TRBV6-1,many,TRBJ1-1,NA,CASSSDINTEAFF,TGTGCCAGCAGCTCCGATATTAACACTGAAGCTTTCTTT
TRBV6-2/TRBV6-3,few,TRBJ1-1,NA,CASSYSENTEAFF,TGTGCCAGCAGTTATTCCGAGAACACTGAAGCTTTCTTT
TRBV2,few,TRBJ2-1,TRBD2,CASSESGVAEYEQFF,TGTGCCAGCAGTGAAAGCGGGGTGGCCGAGTATGAGCAGTTCTTC
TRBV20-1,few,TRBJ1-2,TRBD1,CSARDLTGENYGYTF,TGCAGTGCTAGAGATCTGACAGGGGAAAACTATGGCTACACCTTC
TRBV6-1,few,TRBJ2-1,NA,CASSLSEGGYNEQFF,TGTGCCAGCAGCCTTAGCGAAGGTGGTTACAATGAGCAGTTCTTC
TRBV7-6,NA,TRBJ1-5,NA,CASSLNQVEPQHF,TGTGCCAGCAGTTTGAACCAGGTTGAGCCCCAGCATTTT
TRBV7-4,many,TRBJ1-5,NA,CASSVTENQPQHF,TGTGCCAGCAGCGTAACAGAGAATCAGCCCCAGCATTTT
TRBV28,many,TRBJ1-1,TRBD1,CASSQQGARAFF,TGTGCCAGCAGTCAACAGGGGGCGCGAGCTTTCTTT
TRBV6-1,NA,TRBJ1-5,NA,CASSERAGNQPQHF,TGTGCCAGCAGTGAACGGGCGGGGAATCAGCCCCAGCATTTT
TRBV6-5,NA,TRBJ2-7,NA,CASSYREWSDEQYF,TGTGCCAGCAGTTACCGGGAATGGAGTGACGAGCAGTACTTC
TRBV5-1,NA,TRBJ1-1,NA,CASSLSGGDNTEAFF,TGCGCCAGCAGCTTGTCTGGGGGCGACAACACTGAAGCTTTCTTT
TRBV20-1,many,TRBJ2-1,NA,CSARPENYYNEQFF,TGCAGTGCTAGACCAGAGAACTACTACAATGAGCAGTTCTTC
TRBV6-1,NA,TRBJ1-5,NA,CASIPGPRERPQHF,TGTGCCAGCATCCCGGGCCCACGGGAAAGGCCCCAGCATTTT
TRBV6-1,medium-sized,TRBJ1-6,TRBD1,CASGTGGRYNSPLHF,TGTGCCAGCGGGACAGGGGGACGGTATAATTCACCCCTCCACTTT
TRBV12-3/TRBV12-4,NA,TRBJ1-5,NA,CASGVTGGGSNQPQHF,TGTGCCAGCGGAGTTACTGGGGGCGGGAGTAATCAGCCCCAGCATTTT
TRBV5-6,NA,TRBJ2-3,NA,CASSLEHDTKYF,TGTGCCAGCAGCTTGGAACACGATACGAAGTATTTT
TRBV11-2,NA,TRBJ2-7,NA,CASSLGPVYEQYF,TGTGCCAGCAGCCTCGGGCCGGTCTACGAGCAGTACTTC
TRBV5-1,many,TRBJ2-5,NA,CASRPRGAGEF,TGCGCCAGCAGACCCCGGGGGGCGGGGGAGTTC
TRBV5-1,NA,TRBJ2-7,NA,CASSPVQVYYEQYF,TGCGCCAGCAGCCCGGTACAGGTCTACTACGAGCAGTACTTC
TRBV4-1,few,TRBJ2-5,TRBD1,CASSQEGTAGGTQYF,TGCGCCAGCAGCCAAGAGGGGACAGCCGGTGGGACCCAGTACTTC
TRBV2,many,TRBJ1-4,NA,CASSGDSFATNEKLFF,TGTGCCAGCAGTGGAGACAGCTTTGCAACTAATGAAAAACTGTTTTTT
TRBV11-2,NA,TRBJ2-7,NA,CASSLSAGTLDEQYF,TGTGCCAGCAGCTTAAGTGCGGGGACCCTCGACGAGCAGTACTTC
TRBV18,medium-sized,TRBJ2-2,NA,CASRTDTGELFF,TGTGCCAGCCGTACAGACACCGGGGAGCTGTTTTTT